The T cell receptor (beta chain) under discussion was sequenced for a study of Ad26.COV2.S vaccination and SARS-CoV-2 variants. Sequenced by immunoSEQ multiplex PCR; TCRdb stores in-frame clones only, minus some. The sample has about 280,000 clones; around 87% are singletons. Treatment given: 15 to 20 received Ad26.COV2.S at low or high dose, single or two shots; about 5 received placebo; per-sample allocation not given. Day 63 following the first vaccine or placebo injection was when the samples were taken. The sequencing used peripheral blood, collected in a trial of Ad26.COV2.S vaccine versus placebo. The TCR comes from a person between 18 and 59 years old who received the Ad26.COV2.S COVID-19 vaccine or a placebo.

This CDR3 is CASSLDPGSNEQFF. The CDR3 DNA reads as TGCGCCAGCAGCTTGGACCCAGGGAGCAATGAGCAGTTCTTC. The chain couples TRBV5-1 to TRBJ2-1; D could derive from TRBD1 or TRBD2 (5 bases each). Per the germline V gene, CDR1 is SGHRS and CDR2 is YFSETQ. The CDR3 contains 14 residues. The V gene lost 0 bases and the J gene lost 6 bases, with 10 bases spanning the gap.